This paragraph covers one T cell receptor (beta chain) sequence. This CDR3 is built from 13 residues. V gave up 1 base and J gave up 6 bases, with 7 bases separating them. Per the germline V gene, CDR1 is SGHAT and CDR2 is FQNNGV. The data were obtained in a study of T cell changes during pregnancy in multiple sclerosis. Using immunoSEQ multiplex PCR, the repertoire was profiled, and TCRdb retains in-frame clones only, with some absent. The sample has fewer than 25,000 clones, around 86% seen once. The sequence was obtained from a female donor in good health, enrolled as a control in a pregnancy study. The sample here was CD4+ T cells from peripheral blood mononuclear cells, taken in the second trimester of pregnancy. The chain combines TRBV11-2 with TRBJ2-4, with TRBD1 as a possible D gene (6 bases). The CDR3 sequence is CASSLVRGNIQYF. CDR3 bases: TGTGCCAGCAGCTTAGTCAGGGGAAACATTCAGTACTTC.